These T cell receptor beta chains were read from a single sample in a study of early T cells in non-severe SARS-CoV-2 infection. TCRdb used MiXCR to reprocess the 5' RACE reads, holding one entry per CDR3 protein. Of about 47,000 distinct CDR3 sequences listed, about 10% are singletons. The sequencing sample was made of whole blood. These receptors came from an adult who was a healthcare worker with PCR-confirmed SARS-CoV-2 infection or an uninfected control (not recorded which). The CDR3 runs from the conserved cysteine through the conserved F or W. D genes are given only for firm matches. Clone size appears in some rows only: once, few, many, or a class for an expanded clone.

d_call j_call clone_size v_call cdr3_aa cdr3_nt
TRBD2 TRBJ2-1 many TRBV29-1 CSAHGLAGALGYNEQFF TGCAGCGCCCACGGACTAGCGGGAGCCCTTGGGTACAATGAGCAGTTCTTC
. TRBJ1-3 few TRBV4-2 CASSQDTGSSSGNTIYF TGTGCCAGCAGCCAAGATACGGGGTCTAGCTCTGGAAACACCATATATTTT
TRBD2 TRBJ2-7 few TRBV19 CASNGSSGSQFRGEQYF TGTGCCAGTAATGGTTCCAGCGGGAGCCAATTTAGGGGGGAGCAGTACTTC
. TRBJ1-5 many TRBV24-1 CATSASGGANQPQHF TGTGCCACCAGTGCCAGCGGGGGTGCCAATCAGCCCCAGCATTTT
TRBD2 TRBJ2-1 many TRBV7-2 CASSTAGREQFF TGTGCCAGCAGCACAGCGGGGCGGGAGCAGTTCTTC
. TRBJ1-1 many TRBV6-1 CASSPWDNVNTEAFF TGTGCCAGCAGTCCTTGGGACAACGTGAACACTGAAGCTTTCTTT
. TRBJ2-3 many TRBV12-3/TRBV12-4 CASTTRTSDTQYF TGTGCCAGCACGACGCGTACATCAGATACGCAGTATTTT
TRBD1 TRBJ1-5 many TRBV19 CASSRGQRFSNQPQHF TGTGCCAGTAGTAGGGGACAGCGCTTCAGCAATCAGCCCCAGCATTTT
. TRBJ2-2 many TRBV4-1 CASSLRSVANAGELFF TGCGCCAGCAGCCTACGCTCCGTGGCGAATGCCGGGGAGCTGTTTTTT
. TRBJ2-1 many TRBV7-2 CASSLALEQFF TGTGCCAGCAGCTTAGCGCTGGAGCAGTTCTTC
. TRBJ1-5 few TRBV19 CASSPRQVEQPQHF TGTGCCAGTAGTCCCAGACAGGTGGAGCAGCCCCAGCATTTT
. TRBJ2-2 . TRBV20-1 CSALSPGELFF TGCAGTGCTTTATCACCCGGGGAGCTGTTTTTT
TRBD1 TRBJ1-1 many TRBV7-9 CASSGAGTGLTEAFF TGTGCCAGCAGCGGGGCCGGGACAGGGCTCACTGAAGCTTTCTTT
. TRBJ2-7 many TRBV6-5 CASSYSISREEQYF TGTGCCAGCAGTTACTCGATCAGCCGAGAGGAGCAGTACTTC
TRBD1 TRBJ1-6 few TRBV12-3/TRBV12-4 CASSSTGGASSPLHF TGTGCCAGCAGTTCGACAGGGGGCGCGTCTTCACCCCTCCACTTT
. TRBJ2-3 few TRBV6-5 CASSYSRGHGVPDTQYF TGTGCCAGCAGTTACTCCCGGGGCCATGGTGTGCCAGATACGCAGTATTTT
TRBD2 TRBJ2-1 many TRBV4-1 CASSPAAEREYNEQFF TGCGCCAGCAGCCCAGCTGCCGAGCGGGAGTACAATGAGCAGTTCTTC